This T cell receptor beta chain originates from a study of cytomegalovirus exposure and HLA in healthy donors. Overall study results and limits: Excluded were some V segments that proved indistinguishable, including TRBV6-2 and TRBV6-3. TCR beta V- and J-gene trimming, according to a later analysis, was linked to a missense DCLRE1C variant.

The CDR3 extends over 13 amino acids. Germline CDR1 SGHRS, CDR2 YFSETQ. Trimming removed 8 bases from V and 2 bases from J; junction bases left unmatched: 6. For this clone: Antigen specificity is unknown.

PCR was performed using 60 Vbeta and 13 Jbeta primers. Sequencing used immunoSEQ multiplex PCR; TCRdb keeps in-frame clones, though not all of them. There are about 130,000 clones in the sample; 76% occur only once, and approximately 1.8% lies in the top ten. This rearrangement joins TRBV5-1 to TRBJ1-1; TRBD1 matches 7 bases. Sequenced input: PBMCs. The sequence came from a female donor in good health and CMV-seropositive. CDR3 bases: TGCGCCAGTAAGACAGGGCTTAACACTGAAGCTTTCTTT. It yields the protein CASKTGLNTEAFF.